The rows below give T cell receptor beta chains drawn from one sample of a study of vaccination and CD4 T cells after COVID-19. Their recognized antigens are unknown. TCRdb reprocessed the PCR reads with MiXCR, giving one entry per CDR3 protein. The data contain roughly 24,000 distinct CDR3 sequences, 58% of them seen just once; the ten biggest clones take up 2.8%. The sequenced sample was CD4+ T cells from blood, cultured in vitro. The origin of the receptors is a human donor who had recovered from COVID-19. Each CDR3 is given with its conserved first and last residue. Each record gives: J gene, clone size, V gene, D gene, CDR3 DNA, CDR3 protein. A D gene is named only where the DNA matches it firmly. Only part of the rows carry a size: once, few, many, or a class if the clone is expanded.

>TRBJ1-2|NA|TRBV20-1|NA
TGCAGTGCTAGCTTGGTTCAGGGGACCTATGGCTACACCTTC
CSASLVQGTYGYTF
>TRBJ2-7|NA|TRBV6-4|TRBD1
TGTGCCAGCAGTGTTACCGGACCGGGACAGGAGATCTACGAGCAGTACTTC
CASSVTGPGQEIYEQYF
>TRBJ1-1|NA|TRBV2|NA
TGTGCCAGCAGTCTTCAGGCTAACACTGAAGCTTTCTTT
CASSLQANTEAFF
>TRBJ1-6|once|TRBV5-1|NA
TGCGCCAGCAGCTTGGAGGGGGGCCATAATTCACCCCTCCACTTT
CASSLEGGHNSPLHF
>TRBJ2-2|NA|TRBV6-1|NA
TGTGCCAGCAGGCTGTATCGGTCCGCGGGGGAGCTGTTTTTT
CASRLYRSAGELFF
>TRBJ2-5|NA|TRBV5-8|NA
TGTGCCAGCAGCTGGGGGGCCAGCGGCGAGACCCAGTACTTC
CASSWGASGETQYF
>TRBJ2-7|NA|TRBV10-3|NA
TGTGCCACATCGGGAGAGGACATATCCTACGAGCAGTACTTC
CATSGEDISYEQYF
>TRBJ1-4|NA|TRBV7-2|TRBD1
TGTGCCAGCAGCCATAAGGGGGCCCCTAATGAAAAACTGTTTTTT
CASSHKGAPNEKLFF
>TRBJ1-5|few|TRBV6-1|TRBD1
TGTGCCAGCGGGGAAAGACAGGGATCTAGCAATCAGCCCCAGCATTTT
CASGERQGSSNQPQHF
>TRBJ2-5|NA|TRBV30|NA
TGTGCCTGGACTGGCAGGGTGGGGGAGACCCAGTACTTC
CAWTGRVGETQYF
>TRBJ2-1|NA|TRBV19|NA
TGTGCCAGTAGGTTCTCAGGGGGGCCCTACAATGAGCAGTTCTTC
CASRFSGGPYNEQFF
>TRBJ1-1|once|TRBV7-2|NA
TGTGCCAGCAGCTCTGGGACGGTTGAAGCTTTCTTT
CASSSGTVEAFF
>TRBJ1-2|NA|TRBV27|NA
TGTGCCAGCAGTTTATCGGGGACCGGGCAGACTTACTTC
CASSLSGTGQTYF
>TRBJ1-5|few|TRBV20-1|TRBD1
TGCAGTGCTAGAGCCTACCGAGGACAGGGCCCTAGCAATCAGCCCCAGCATTTT
CSARAYRGQGPSNQPQHF
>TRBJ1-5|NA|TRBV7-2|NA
TGTGCCAGCAGCTTAGTAGCACTCCCAAATCAGCCCCAGCATTTT
CASSLVALPNQPQHF
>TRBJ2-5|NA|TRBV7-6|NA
TGTGCCAGCAGCGCGGGGATCCAAGAGACCCAGTACTTC
CASSAGIQETQYF
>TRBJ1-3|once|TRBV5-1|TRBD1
TGCGCCAGCAGCTTATCACCGACAGGGGGAAACACCATATATTTT
CASSLSPTGGNTIYF
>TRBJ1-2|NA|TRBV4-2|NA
TGTGCCAGCAGCAATACAGGGAACTATGGCTACACCTTC
CASSNTGNYGYTF
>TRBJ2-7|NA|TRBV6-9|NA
TGTGCCAGCAGTTATTGGGGCGTCTACGAGCAGTACTTC
CASSYWGVYEQYF
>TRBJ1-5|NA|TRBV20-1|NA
TGCAGTGCTAGGGCCGTGAGTAGGGATAGGAATCAGCCCCAGCATTTT
CSARAVSRDRNQPQHF
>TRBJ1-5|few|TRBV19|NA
TGTGCCAGTAGTATAGCCGGGATCAGTCAGCCCCAGCATTTT
CASSIAGISQPQHF
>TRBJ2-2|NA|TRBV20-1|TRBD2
TGCAGTGCCCTAACCCCTCTAGCGGGGGAGAACACCGGGGAGCTGTTTTTT
CSALTPLAGENTGELFF
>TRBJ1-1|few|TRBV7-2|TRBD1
TGTGCCAGCAGTCGAACAGGGGGCTTGCCTGAAGCTTTCTTT
CASSRTGGLPEAFF
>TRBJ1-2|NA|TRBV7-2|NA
TGTGCCAGCAGCCAAAATCAGGGCGCGAATGGCTACACCTTC
CASSQNQGANGYTF
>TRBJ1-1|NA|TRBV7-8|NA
TGTGCCAGCAGCTCAAGGCTCGGCACTAACACTGAAGCTTTCTTT
CASSSRLGTNTEAFF
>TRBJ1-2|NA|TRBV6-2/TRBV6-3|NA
TGTGCCAGCAGTTACCAGACAGCTATGGGCTACACCTTC
CASSYQTAMGYTF
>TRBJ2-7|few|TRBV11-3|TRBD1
TGTGCCAGCAGCTTCGGGACAGCTTCCTACGAGCAGTACTTC
CASSFGTASYEQYF
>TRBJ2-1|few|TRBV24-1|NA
TGTGCCACCAGTGGGACAGATTACAATGAGCAGTTCTTC
CATSGTDYNEQFF
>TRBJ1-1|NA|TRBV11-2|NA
TGTGCCAGCAGCCTAGGTGTGGTGAACACTGAAGCTTTCTTT
CASSLGVVNTEAFF
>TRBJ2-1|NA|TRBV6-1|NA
TGTGCCAGCCGTATCGCAAGCTCCTACAATGAGCAGTTCTTC
CASRIASSYNEQFF
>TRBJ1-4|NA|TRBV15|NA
TGTGCCACCAGCAAGGGGTTCACTAATGAAAAACTGTTTTTT
CATSKGFTNEKLFF